Listed below are T cell receptor beta chains from one sample, sequenced in a study of T cell changes during pregnancy in multiple sclerosis. Sequenced by immunoSEQ multiplex PCR; TCRdb stores in-frame clones only, minus some. The table shows tens of thousands of clones, with around 90% occurring only once. The specimen was CD4+ T cells from peripheral blood mononuclear cells, collected in the second trimester of pregnancy. These receptors came from a female donor with multiple sclerosis, enrolled in a pregnancy study. Both conserved end residues are part of each CDR3. D genes are given only for firm matches. Clone size is not always given. Where it is, it says once, few, many or a class for expanded clones.

D gene: TRBD1
J gene: TRBJ1-5
V gene: TRBV2
clone size: once
CDR3 protein: CASSGGQGNQPQHF
CDR3 DNA: TGTGCCAGCAGTGGGGGACAGGGCAATCAGCCCCAGCATTTT

D gene: TRBD2
J gene: TRBJ2-1
V gene: TRBV7-2
clone size: .
CDR3 protein: CASSLKRGRQEQFF
CDR3 DNA: TGTGCCAGCAGCTTAAAGCGGGGGCGTCAGGAGCAGTTCTTC

D gene: .
J gene: TRBJ2-1
V gene: TRBV30
clone size: .
CDR3 protein: CAYGSLYNEQFF
CDR3 DNA: TGTGCCTATGGGAGTTTATACAATGAGCAGTTCTTC

D gene: .
J gene: TRBJ2-1
V gene: TRBV30
clone size: .
CDR3 protein: CAWSAGAGRKFF
CDR3 DNA: TGTGCCTGGAGTGCCGGGGCCGGGAGAAAGTTCTTC

D gene: .
J gene: TRBJ2-2
V gene: TRBV5-1
clone size: .
CDR3 protein: CASSSGQNTGELFF
CDR3 DNA: TGCGCCAGCAGCTCGGGACAGAACACCGGGGAGCTGTTTTTT

D gene: .
J gene: TRBJ2-7
V gene: TRBV4-3
clone size: .
CDR3 protein: CASSQAVGAHHEQYF
CDR3 DNA: TGCGCCAGCAGCCAAGCCGTAGGGGCACACCACGAGCAGTACTTC

D gene: .
J gene: TRBJ1-5
V gene: TRBV7-2
clone size: once
CDR3 protein: CASSLGGVGQPQHF
CDR3 DNA: TGTGCCAGCAGCTTAGGGGGGGTTGGTCAGCCCCAGCATTTT

D gene: TRBD2
J gene: TRBJ2-1
V gene: TRBV7-8
clone size: .
CDR3 protein: CASSLAGPGLGSGEQFF
CDR3 DNA: TGTGCCAGCAGCTTAGCGGGACCGGGACTAGGTTCCGGTGAGCAGTTCTTC

D gene: .
J gene: TRBJ1-4
V gene: TRBV6-1
clone size: .
CDR3 protein: CASIQGQLNEKLFF
CDR3 DNA: TGTGCCAGCATCCAAGGACAGCTTAATGAAAAACTGTTTTTT

D gene: TRBD2
J gene: TRBJ2-2
V gene: TRBV11-3
clone size: .
CDR3 protein: CASSSGLAGVLGELFF
CDR3 DNA: TGTGCCAGCAGCTCTGGACTAGCGGGAGTGCTCGGGGAGCTGTTTTTT

D gene: TRBD1
J gene: TRBJ1-4
V gene: TRBV5-1
clone size: .
CDR3 protein: CASSEAPTGLNEKLFF
CDR3 DNA: TGCGCCAGCAGCGAGGCCCCGACAGGGCTAAATGAAAAACTGTTTTTT

D gene: .
J gene: TRBJ2-7
V gene: TRBV13
clone size: .
CDR3 protein: CASSLNRGRYEQYF
CDR3 DNA: TGTGCCAGCAGCTTAAATAGGGGTCGGTACGAGCAGTACTTC

D gene: TRBD1
J gene: TRBJ1-2
V gene: TRBV19
clone size: .
CDR3 protein: CASSKQGSYGYTF
CDR3 DNA: TGTGCCAGTAGTAAACAGGGGTCCTATGGCTACACCTTC

D gene: .
J gene: TRBJ1-1
V gene: TRBV30
clone size: .
CDR3 protein: CAWSVGGFVAFF
CDR3 DNA: TGTGCCTGGAGTGTAGGGGGTTTTGTAGCTTTCTTT

D gene: .
J gene: TRBJ2-2
V gene: TRBV21-1
clone size: .
CDR3 protein: CASSKGDRGLIKDTGELFF
CDR3 DNA: TGTGCCAGCAGCAAAGGAGACAGGGGGCTAATTAAGGACACCGGGGAGCTGTTTTTT

D gene: .
J gene: TRBJ2-7
V gene: TRBV2
clone size: .
CDR3 protein: CASRRREQYF
CDR3 DNA: TGTGCCAGCAGGAGGCGCGAGCAGTACTTC

D gene: TRBD1
J gene: TRBJ1-5
V gene: TRBV7-9
clone size: .
CDR3 protein: CASSLGTGRHQPQHF
CDR3 DNA: TGTGCCAGCAGCTTGGGGACAGGGAGACATCAGCCCCAGCATTTT

D gene: TRBD1
J gene: TRBJ1-1
V gene: TRBV6-6
clone size: once
CDR3 protein: CASSETGGSPEAFF
CDR3 DNA: TGTGCCAGCAGTGAGACAGGGGGCTCCCCTGAAGCTTTCTTT

D gene: .
J gene: TRBJ1-5
V gene: TRBV6-5
clone size: .
CDR3 protein: CASMSRENQPQHF
CDR3 DNA: TGTGCCAGCATGAGCAGGGAAAATCAGCCCCAGCATTTT

D gene: TRBD2
J gene: TRBJ2-5
V gene: TRBV6-5
clone size: .
CDR3 protein: CASRGRAGGPETQYF
CDR3 DNA: TGTGCCAGCAGGGGTCGGGCGGGAGGGCCGGAGACCCAGTACTTC

D gene: .
J gene: TRBJ2-1
V gene: TRBV9
clone size: .
CDR3 protein: CASSVASGVLNEQFF
CDR3 DNA: TGTGCCAGCAGCGTAGCCAGCGGAGTCCTTAATGAGCAGTTCTTC

D gene: .
J gene: TRBJ2-5
V gene: TRBV5-6
clone size: .
CDR3 protein: CASSFSLKTQYF
CDR3 DNA: TGTGCCAGCAGCTTCAGTCTGAAAACCCAGTACTTC

D gene: .
J gene: TRBJ2-7
V gene: TRBV12-5
clone size: .
CDR3 protein: CASGFYSYEQYF
CDR3 DNA: TGTGCTAGTGGTTTCTATAGCTACGAGCAGTACTTC

D gene: .
J gene: TRBJ1-6
V gene: TRBV5-1
clone size: medium-sized
CDR3 protein: CASSLQGTESPLHF
CDR3 DNA: TGCGCCAGCAGCCTTCAGGGCACGGAGTCACCCCTCCACTTT

D gene: .
J gene: TRBJ2-7
V gene: TRBV7-2
clone size: .
CDR3 protein: CASSLEQEQYF
CDR3 DNA: TGTGCCAGCAGCTTAGAACAGGAGCAGTACTTC

D gene: .
J gene: TRBJ1-4
V gene: TRBV7-3
clone size: .
CDR3 protein: CASSPTGGTNEKLFF
CDR3 DNA: TGTGCCAGCAGCCCTACGGGGGGAACTAATGAAAAACTGTTTTTT

D gene: .
J gene: TRBJ2-3
V gene: TRBV6-1
clone size: .
CDR3 protein: CASSGNPDTQYF
CDR3 DNA: TGTGCCAGCAGTGGTAATCCAGATACGCAGTATTTT

D gene: .
J gene: TRBJ2-4
V gene: TRBV6-1
clone size: .
CDR3 protein: CASRQDAKNIQYF
CDR3 DNA: TGTGCCAGCCGACAGGATGCCAAAAACATTCAGTACTTC

D gene: .
J gene: TRBJ1-3
V gene: TRBV18
clone size: .
CDR3 protein: CASSPQGVSGNTIYF
CDR3 DNA: TGTGCCAGCTCACCACAGGGGGTGTCTGGAAACACCATATATTTT

D gene: TRBD1
J gene: TRBJ2-5
V gene: TRBV14
clone size: many
CDR3 protein: CASSQENYRGFQETQYF
CDR3 DNA: TGTGCCAGCAGCCAAGAAAACTACAGGGGGTTCCAAGAGACCCAGTACTTC

D gene: .
J gene: TRBJ2-1
V gene: TRBV14
clone size: once
CDR3 protein: CASSQWSSNEQFF
CDR3 DNA: TGTGCCAGCAGCCAATGGTCTAGCAATGAGCAGTTCTTC